This T cell receptor (beta chain) was captured in a study of T cell responses to AZD1222 COVID-19 vaccine. Broader study findings: Females made up more of the donors, who were largely white British, and clonal diversity may have come out too low. Spike-specific TCR breadth and depth rose after two AZD1222 doses.

Notes on this clone: The antigen is unknown.

Assay: immunoSEQ multiplex PCR; the TCRdb copy retains only in-frame clones and omits some. Here the sample spans around 120,000 clones, over 80% being singletons. The CDR3 sequence is 15 residues long. Looked up from germline, CDR1 is SNHLY and CDR2 is FYNNEI. Trimming removed 7 bases at V and 7 bases at J, with 19 bases between. The clonotype comes from an adult who received the AZD1222 COVID-19 vaccine. The J gene is TRBJ1-4, the V gene TRBV2; D is possibly TRBD1 (5 bases). Here the sequenced sample was peripheral blood, taken 28 days after the second AZD1222 dose. CDR3 coding DNA: TGTGCCAGCACCCAAAGTGGGGGGTACGTTGAAAAACTGTTTTTT. Its translation is CASTQSGGYVEKLFF.